A selection of T cell receptor beta chains follows, all from one sample in a study of CD8 T cells in Susac syndrome. TCRdb passed the immunoSEQ multiplex PCR reads through MiXCR, listing each CDR3 protein once. Among 150,000 to 200,000 distinct CDR3 sequences listed, more than 90% were seen once. Sequenced: CD4+ T cells from PBMCs. The receptors here all came from a human donor with multiple sclerosis. Each CDR3 is given with its conserved first and last residue. Only part of the rows carry a size: once, few, many, or a class if the clone is expanded.

TRBV3-1	.	TRBJ2-1	CASSQDKVAGRPDWSSYNEQFF
TRBV6-1	once	TRBJ2-5	CASSQAGGKETQYF
TRBV4-1	.	TRBJ1-1	CASSPPGQLNTEAFF
TRBV29-1	.	TRBJ1-1	CSVERWDGFTEAFF
TRBV9	.	TRBJ2-5	CASSVGTQETQYF
TRBV10-3	.	TRBJ2-7	CAIRGTGVDEQYF
TRBV5-1	.	TRBJ2-7	CASSLGISTDPYEQYF
TRBV1	.	TRBJ2-5	CTSSLAGRETQYF
TRBV11-1	.	TRBJ1-5	CASSRDQPQHF
TRBV28	.	TRBJ1-3	CASLKMNSGNTIYF
TRBV6-6	.	TRBJ1-5	CASTKRKKDSNQPQHF
TRBV29-1	.	TRBJ1-2	CSVEDRTGSGYTF
TRBV13	.	TRBJ1-2	CASGIGYGYTF
TRBV29-1	.	TRBJ1-1	CSVSVSTGAFF
TRBV20-1	.	TRBJ1-1	CSAQRDSMNTEAFF
TRBV19	.	TRBJ2-3	CASTSAGRQDTQYF
TRBV30	.	TRBJ2-3	CAWSPGVVTQYF
TRBV4-3	once	TRBJ2-3	CASSQASGTGFFDTQYF
TRBV3-1	.	TRBJ2-1	CASSQDLPGTSYNEQFF
TRBV20-1	.	TRBJ2-7	CSAPPRGADTYEQYF
TRBV27	.	TRBJ1-2	CASSLIQGNGYTF
TRBV14	.	TRBJ2-1	CASSPSGVSYNEQFF
TRBV28	.	TRBJ2-7	CASSFTSETEQYF
TRBV5-4	.	TRBJ2-7	CASSIKTGASYEQYF
TRBV15	.	TRBJ2-7	CATSRHGTDYEQYF
TRBV2	.	TRBJ2-3	CASSEGSNTQYF
TRBV2	.	TRBJ2-3	CASAISTDTQYF
TRBV12-3/TRBV12-4	few	TRBJ1-4	CASSLGEKLFF
TRBV20-1	.	TRBJ2-1	CSAAEAGTRSLDEQFF
TRBV12-3/TRBV12-4	.	TRBJ2-2	CASSDHSTGELFF
TRBV23-1	.	TRBJ2-7	CASSQSIGQNYEQYF
TRBV18	.	TRBJ2-7	CASSPASGRAYEQYF
TRBV7-6	.	TRBJ1-4	CASSLGMGKLFF
TRBV4-2	.	TRBJ2-5	CASSQHTSGGLETQYF
TRBV20-1	.	TRBJ1-5	CSVPTGVNQPQHF
TRBV7-9	once	TRBJ1-2	CASSSPLTGEVDGYTF
TRBV14	.	TRBJ2-3	CASSLLGTVEVDTQYF
TRBV5-1	.	TRBJ2-1	CASSSDGPNEQFF
TRBV7-9	.	TRBJ2-1	CASSSFGGEQFF
TRBV4-1	.	TRBJ2-1	CASSQDLWRQQFF
TRBV2	.	TRBJ1-6	CASSGNRDSPLHF
TRBV12-3/TRBV12-4	.	TRBJ1-6	CASSLKGTGSSSPLHF